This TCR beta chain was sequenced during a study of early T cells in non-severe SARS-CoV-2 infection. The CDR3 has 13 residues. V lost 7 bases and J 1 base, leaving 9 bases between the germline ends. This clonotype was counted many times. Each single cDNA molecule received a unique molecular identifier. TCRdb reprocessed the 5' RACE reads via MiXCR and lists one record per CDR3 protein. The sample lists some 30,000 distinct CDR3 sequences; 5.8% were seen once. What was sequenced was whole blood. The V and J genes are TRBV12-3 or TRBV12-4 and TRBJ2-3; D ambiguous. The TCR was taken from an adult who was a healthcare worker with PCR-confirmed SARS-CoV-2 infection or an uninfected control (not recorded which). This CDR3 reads CASNKGRTDTQYF. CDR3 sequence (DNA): TGTGCCAGCAATAAGGGTCGCACAGATACGCAGTATTTT.